This T cell receptor beta chain was recovered during a study of cytomegalovirus exposure and HLA in healthy donors. As for this clone: Antigen unknown.

13 Jbeta primers and 60 Vbeta primers were used for the PCR. Profiled with immunoSEQ multiplex PCR; TCRdb holds only in-frame clones, not every one. The sample has approximately 150,000 clones, 70% to 80% seen once; the top ten hold 4.3%. Study observations and caveats: It was reported in a later analysis that an Asian-associated ancestry cluster showed fewer N-insertions than the approximately 670-donor mean.

The sample comprised PBMCs. The source is a man aged 35 to 55 in good health and CMV-seronegative.

The CDR3 loop is CSPPGAGTYEQYF. The CDR3 DNA follows: TGCAGCCCCCCGGGCGCAGGGACCTACGAGCAGTACTTC. This chain links TRBV29-1 with TRBJ2-7; weak D call: TRBD1 (5 bases). Trimming removed 8 bases at V and 2 bases at J, with 16 bases between. The CDR3 has 13 residues. CDR1 and CDR2 (germline): SQVTM, ANQGSEA.